One sample yielded the 29 T cell receptor beta chains listed below, sequenced in a study of shared clonotypes between healthy human individuals. Sequenced by immunoSEQ multiplex PCR; TCRdb stores in-frame clones only, minus some. In the table there are some 200,000 clones, about 69% of which are singletons. Material: memory CD4+ T cells sorted from blood. Subset of the sample: CD45RA-negative fraction. All receptors derive from a man aged 25 to 45 in good health.

This chain connects TRBV5-6 to TRBJ1-4; D gene ambiguous. The CDR3 consists of 15 residues. Germline V gives CDR1 SGHDT, CDR2 YYEEEE. V lost 1 base to trimming and J lost 1 base, with 8 bases between them. CDR3 amino acids: CASSLSQGTNEKLFF. The DNA for the CDR3 is TGTGCCAGCAGCTTGAGTCAAGGAACTAATGAAAAACTGTTTTTT.

CDR3 sequence (DNA): TGTGCCAGCAGTTCTCCCCTAGCGGCTCCGAGCTCCTACAATGAGCAGTTCTTC. This codes for CASSSPLAAPSSYNEQFF. The J gene is TRBJ2-1, the V gene TRBV28; 7 bases map to TRBD2. Germline V gives CDR1 MDHEN, CDR2 SYDVKM. The CDR3 has 18 amino acids. V was clipped by 4 bases and J by 0 bases; unmatched bases: 12.

This chain connects TRBV2 to TRBJ2-3; 10 nucleotides line up with TRBD2. Germline V gives CDR1 SNHLY, CDR2 FYNNEI. This CDR3 is built from 14 residues. J was trimmed by 3 bases and V by 3 bases; bases with no gene match: 0. CDR3 loop: CASSDSGGTDTQYF. CDR3 nucleotides: TGTGCCAGCAGTGATAGCGGGGGGACAGATACGCAGTATTTT.

This clone has just one count. This sequence joins TRBV5-4 and TRBJ2-7; 7 bases are a match to TRBD2. Germline V gene sequence: CDR1 SGHNT, CDR2 YYREEE (reference sequence). The CDR3 extends over 12 amino acids. V was pared by 4 bases and J by 7 bases, with 5 bases of the junction left unmatched. In DNA, the CDR3 is TGTGCCAGCAGCCTTGGAGCGGGAGAGCAGTACTTC. It specifies CASSLGAGEQYF.

V is TRBV4-3 and J is TRBJ1-1, with D possibly TRBD1 on 5 matching bases. CDR3 length: 13 residues. Trimming took off 1 base at V and 7 bases at J, with 10 bases between the two ends. From germline, CDR1 is LGHNA and CDR2 YSLEER. The CDR3 DNA is TGCGCCAGCAGCCAAGTGGCCGGGGGTGAAGCTTTCTTT. Translation gives CASSQVAGGEAFF.

The chain uses TRBV15 and TRBJ2-1; 7 bases are a match to TRBD1. The length of the CDR3 is 17 residues. J gave up 3 bases and V 5 bases, and 13 bases lay outside the gene matches. Germline loops: CDR1 LNHNV, CDR2 YYDKDF (reference sequence). The DNA of the CDR3 is TGTGCCACCAGCGGTACTTTCCGGGACAGCCTCTACAATGAGCAGTTCTTC. It specifies CATSGTFRDSLYNEQFF.

The chain couples TRBV2 to TRBJ2-3, with 7 bases that match TRBD1. There are 15 residues in the CDR3. Unmatched junction bases numbered 4, after V lost 4 bases and J lost 0 bases. Looked up from germline, CDR1 is SNHLY and CDR2 is FYNNEI. CDR3 protein: CASSGGGQSTDTQYF. The CDR3 DNA sequence: TGTGCCAGCAGTGGTGGGGGACAGAGCACAGATACGCAGTATTTT.

The chain links TRBV9 to TRBJ2-1; D is perhaps TRBD2 (5 bases). There are 14 residues in the CDR3. CDR1 is SGDLS, CDR2 YYNGEE, per germline. V was shortened by 4 bases and J by 2 bases, with 10 bases between the two germline ends. The CDR3: CASSPGITYNEQFF. The CDR3 DNA sequence: TGTGCCAGCAGCCCCGGGATTACCTACAATGAGCAGTTCTTC.

On this clone: An end of the junction does not agree with germline; a read error may underlie this. The chain joins TRBV7-7 to TRBJ2-1; D is ambiguous. Germline V CDR1 and CDR2: SSHAT, FNYEAQ (reference sequence). The CDR3 length is 13 residues. CDR3: CASSLVVFGEQFF. CDR3 sequence (DNA): TGTGCTAGCAGCTTAGTGGTGTTCGGTGAGCAGTTCTTC.

V usage is TRBV20-1 and J usage is TRBJ2-3, with D perhaps being TRBD1 or TRBD2 (5 bases each). This CDR3 has 11 residues. V was shortened by 1 base and J by 9 bases, with 8 bases between the two germline ends. The germline V gene encodes CDR1 DFQATT and CDR2 SNEGSKA (reference sequence). The CDR3 DNA is TGCAGTGCTAGAGCGGGGCCAACGCAGTATTTT. It codes for CSARAGPTQYF.

This clone was seen more than once but under ten times. V and J are TRBV2 and TRBJ1-1; 7 positions agree with TRBD1. The CDR3 has 13 residues. Trimming took 3 bases from V and 5 from J; bases not matched to a gene: 3. The germline V gene has CDR1 SNHLY and CDR2 FYNNEI. The CDR3 is CASSDGRGTEAFF. Here the CDR3 DNA reads TGTGCCAGCAGTGATGGCAGGGGGACTGAAGCTTTCTTT.

The CDR3 DNA follows: TGTGCCAGCAGCTTAGTCACAAGTCAGCCCCAGCATTTT. It translates to CASSLVTSQPQHF. The V and J genes are TRBV7-2 and TRBJ1-5; D gene ambiguous. The CDR3 contains 13 residues. V lost 1 base to trimming and J lost 6 bases, with 7 bases between them. Germline CDR1 reads SGHTA; CDR2 reads FQGNSA. Full variable domain (outside the CDR3, taken from reference TRBV7-2 and TRBJ1-5): GAGVSQSPSNKVTEKGKDVELRCDPISGHTALYWYRQSLGQGLEFLIYFQGNSAPDKSGLPSDRFSAERTGGSVSTLTIQRTQQEDSAVYLCASSLVTSQPQHFGDGTRLSIL.

This sequence joins TRBV10-2 and TRBJ1-5; 7 bases match TRBD1. The CDR3 runs to 13 residues. The trim removed 5 bases at V and 5 bases at J, leaving 3 bases unmatched. CDR1 is WSHSY and CDR2 is SAAADI in the germline V gene. CDR3 in amino acids: CASSRQGDQPQHF. CDR3 bases: TGCGCCAGCAGTCGACAGGGTGATCAGCCCCAGCATTTT.

The chain recombines TRBV27 with TRBJ1-1; D possibly corresponds to TRBD1 (5 bases). V was shortened by 4 bases and J by 0 bases, with 15 bases between the two germline ends. CDR3 length: 16 residues. Germline CDR1 MNHEY, CDR2 SMNVEV (reference sequence). Here the CDR3 reads CASSWGGSGLNTEAFF. The CDR3 DNA reads as TGTGCCAGCAGTTGGGGAGGGTCAGGGCTGAACACTGAAGCTTTCTTT.

J is TRBJ2-1 and V is TRBV5-5; TRBD1 agrees at 9 bases. The ends lost 3 bases at V and 5 bases at J; junction bases unmatched: 6. This CDR3 region has 15 residues. The V gene's germline CDR1 is SGHKS and CDR2 YYEKEE (reference sequence). DNA for the CDR3: TGTGCCAGCAGCTATGGACAGGGGTTCAACAATGAGCAGTTCTTC. Amino acids: CASSYGQGFNNEQFF.

The table lists this clone with a few counts. J is TRBJ2-7 and V is TRBV10-3; the match to TRBD2 covers 9 bases. The V and J ends lost 8 bases and 0 bases, in that order; junction bases with no gene match: 2. The CDR3 has 13 residues. Germline V lookup: CDR1 ENHRY, CDR2 SYGVKD. CDR3 sequence: CAIAGGSSYEQYF. As DNA, the CDR3 is TGTGCCATCGCGGGGGGGAGCTCCTACGAGCAGTACTTC.

This sequence joins TRBV2 and TRBJ2-2; D unresolved. This CDR3 is 15 amino acids long. V was clipped by 1 base and J by 7 bases, with 13 bases between them. CDR1 is SNHLY, CDR2 FYNNEI, per germline. For the CDR3, the DNA is TGTGCCAGCAGTGAAGTACTGAGAGTAGGCGGGGAGCTGTTTTTT. Translated: CASSEVLRVGGELFF.

This chain uses TRBV7-2 with TRBJ2-7; 9 nucleotides align to TRBD1. Germline lookup yields CDR1 SGHTA and CDR2 FQGNSA. CDR3 length equals 14 residues. J was trimmed by 6 bases and V by 5 bases; bases with no gene match: 8. The CDR3 is CASSQGQGYGEQYF. CDR3 nucleotide sequence: TGTGCCAGCAGCCAGGGACAGGGATATGGCGAGCAGTACTTC.

The table lists this clone with many counts. The chain couples TRBV5-5 to TRBJ2-5; either TRBD1 or TRBD2 may fit D (5 bases each). Deletions cut 2 bases from V and 4 bases from J, with 15 bases between. Germline values: CDR1 SGHKS, CDR2 YYEKEE (reference sequence). CDR3 length: 15 amino acids. The CDR3, as DNA: TGTGCCAGCAGCTTAGAGGGGACCCCGGGAGAGACCCAGTACTTC. This gives the protein CASSLEGTPGETQYF.

This clone was seen a few times. The chain joins TRBV4-2 to TRBJ2-2; no clear D gene. Trimming removed 1 base at V and 7 bases at J, with 4 bases between. Germline V gene data show CDR1 as LGHNA and CDR2 as YNFKEQ. This CDR3 is 12 amino acids long. CDR3 sequence reads: CASSQASGELFF. The CDR3 DNA sequence: TGTGCCAGCAGCCAAGCTAGCGGGGAGCTGTTTTTT.

The V and J genes are TRBV9 and TRBJ2-3, with 9 bases matching TRBD2. CDR1 and CDR2 (germline): SGDLS, YYNGEE. The CDR3 consists of 16 residues. Unmatched junction bases numbered 8, after V lost 4 bases and J lost 2 bases. CDR3 residues: CASSKQAGGLTDTQYF. CDR3 in DNA: TGTGCCAGCAGCAAGCAAGCGGGAGGACTCACAGATACGCAGTATTTT.

This chain joins TRBV7-9 and TRBJ2-1; D is undetermined. From germline, CDR1 is SEHNR and CDR2 FQNEAQ (reference sequence). V lost 1 base and J lost 4, with 5 bases in between. The CDR3 contains 13 residues. The CDR3 DNA is TGTGCCAGCAGCTTAGGCGAGTACAATGAGCAGTTCTTC. Translated, it gives CASSLGEYNEQFF.

This chain joins TRBV15 and TRBJ2-3; D unclear. Deletions cut 1 base from V and 10 bases from J, with 9 bases between. This CDR3 is 12 amino acids long. Germline values: CDR1 LNHNV, CDR2 YYDKDF (reference sequence). The DNA for the CDR3 is TGTGCCACCAGCAGAGTTGAGGTGCCGCAGTATTTT. It is translated as CATSRVEVPQYF.

Notes on this clone: The identical CDR3 is also encoded by other nucleotide sequences in the sample. The J gene is TRBJ2-7, the V gene TRBV20-1; D gene ambiguous. Trimming took off 0 bases at V and 6 bases at J, with 6 bases between the two ends. The CDR3 is 11 amino acids. In germline, CDR1 is DFQATT, CDR2 SNEGSKA (reference sequence). The CDR3 bases are TGCAGTGCTAGAGATCCCCCCGAGCAGTACTTC. Translating gives CSARDPPEQYF.

The rearrangement joins TRBV5-1 to TRBJ2-2; D may be TRBD1 or TRBD2 (5 bases each). V lost 0 bases and J lost 2, with 8 bases in between. Germline V gives CDR1 SGHRS, CDR2 YFSETQ. CDR3 size: 15 residues. CDR3 amino acids: CASSLVGGNTGELFF. The CDR3 DNA reads as TGCGCCAGCAGCTTGGTTGGGGGAAACACCGGGGAGCTGTTTTTT.

This rearrangement joins TRBV7-2 to TRBJ2-7, with 10 bases that match TRBD1. The CDR3 length is 13 residues. Germline trimming cut 4 bases from V and 13 bases from J; bases unmatched to any gene: 10. CDR1 and CDR2 (germline): SGHTA, FQGNSA. CDR3 DNA: TGTGCCAGCAGCTCCCCCGGGACAGGGGTCGTTTACTTC. Its translation: CASSSPGTGVVYF.

V and J are TRBV2 and TRBJ2-1; D unresolved. Germline CDR1 SNHLY, CDR2 FYNNEI. Trimming took off 3 bases at V and 5 bases at J, with 2 bases between the two ends. The CDR3 contains 11 residues. In DNA, the CDR3 is TGTGCCAGCAGTGAGGACAATGAGCAGTTCTTC. It translates to CASSEDNEQFF.

The gene calls are TRBV14 and TRBJ2-7; TRBD1 matches at 10 bases. CDR1 is SGHDN and CDR2 is FVKESK in the germline V gene. The junction had 1 base not matched to a gene; V was cut back by 4 bases and J by 1 base. This CDR3 has 14 amino acids. DNA for the CDR3: TGTGCCAGCAGCCGGACAGGGGGGTCCTACGAGCAGTACTTC. Encoded protein: CASSRTGGSYEQYF.

This rearrangement joins TRBV2 to TRBJ2-3, with D unresolved. Between the trimmed V and J ends, which lost 3 bases and 5 bases, there was a span of 12 bases. Germline CDR1 is SNHLY and CDR2 is FYNNEI. The CDR3 loop spans 14 amino acids. For the CDR3, the DNA is TGTGCCAGCAGTGATCGTCTGCTTATAGATACGCAGTATTTT. Its protein is CASSDRLLIDTQYF.